This T cell receptor (beta chain) originates from a study of CD8 T cells in Susac syndrome. After extraction with the RNeasy kit, about 0.45 to 1 ug of the RNA was reverse transcribed using random hexamers. TCRdb analysed the immunoSEQ multiplex PCR reads with MiXCR anew, one entry per CDR3 protein. The sample gives 130,000 or so distinct CDR3 sequences, approximately 95% of which show up once; over 0.1% is in the top ten. Negative isolation was used for CD8+ and CD4+ T cells, and FACS enrichment was applied to TEMRA cells. The germline V gene encodes CDR1 MNHEY and CDR2 SMNVEV (reference sequence). The CDR3 covers 12 residues. The V end was cut by 5 bases, the J end by 5 bases, with 7 bases between.

Material for sequencing was CD4+ T cells from PBMCs. This sequence originates from a human donor with multiple sclerosis. The chain couples TRBV27 to TRBJ1-5; no definite D call. The CDR3 is CASSRRDQPQHF. The CDR3 bases are TGTGCCAGCAGTCGGAGAGATCAGCCCCAGCATTTT.